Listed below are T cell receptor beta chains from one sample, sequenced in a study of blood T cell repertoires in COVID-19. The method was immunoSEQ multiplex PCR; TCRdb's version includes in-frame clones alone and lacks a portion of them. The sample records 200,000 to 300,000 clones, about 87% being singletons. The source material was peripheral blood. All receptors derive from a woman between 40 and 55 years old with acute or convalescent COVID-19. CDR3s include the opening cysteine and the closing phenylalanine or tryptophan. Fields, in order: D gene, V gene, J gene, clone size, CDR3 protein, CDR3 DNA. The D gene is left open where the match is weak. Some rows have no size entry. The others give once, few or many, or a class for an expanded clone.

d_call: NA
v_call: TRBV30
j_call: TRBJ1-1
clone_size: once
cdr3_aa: CAWRVTQTEAFF
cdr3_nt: TGTGCCTGGAGGGTCACCCAGACTGAAGCTTTCTTT

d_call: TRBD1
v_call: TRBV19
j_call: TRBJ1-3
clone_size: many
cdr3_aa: CASSPQGAFSGNTIYF
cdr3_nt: TGTGCCAGTAGTCCCCAGGGGGCTTTCTCTGGAAACACCATATATTTT

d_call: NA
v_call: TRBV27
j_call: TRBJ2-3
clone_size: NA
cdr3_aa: CASSSRVSGTDTQYF
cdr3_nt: TGTGCCAGCAGTTCCCGCGTCTCCGGGACAGATACGCAGTATTTT

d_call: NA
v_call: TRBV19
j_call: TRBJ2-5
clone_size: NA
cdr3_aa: CASSTAYGAAETQYF
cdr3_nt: TGTGCCAGTAGTACCGCCTATGGGGCTGCAGAGACCCAGTACTTC

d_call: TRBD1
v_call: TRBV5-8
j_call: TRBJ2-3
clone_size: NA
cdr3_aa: CASSSVDRVWTDTQYF
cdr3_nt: TGTGCCAGCAGCTCCGTTGACAGGGTATGGACAGATACGCAGTATTTT

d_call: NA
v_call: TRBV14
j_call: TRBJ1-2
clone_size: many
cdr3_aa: CASSPQTGKGYTF
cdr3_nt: TGTGCCAGCAGCCCACAGACCGGGAAAGGCTACACCTTC

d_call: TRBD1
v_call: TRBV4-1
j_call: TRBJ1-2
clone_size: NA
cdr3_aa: CASSQGDRLNYGYTF
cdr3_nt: TGCGCCAGCAGCCAAGGGGACAGGCTAAACTATGGCTACACCTTC

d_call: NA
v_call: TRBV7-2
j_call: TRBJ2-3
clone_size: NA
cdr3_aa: CASSLALSPSTDTQYF
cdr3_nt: TGTGCCAGCAGCTTAGCGTTGAGCCCGAGCACAGATACGCAGTATTTT

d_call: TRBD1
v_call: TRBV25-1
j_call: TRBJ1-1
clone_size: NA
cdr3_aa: CAWGWDRMNTEAFF
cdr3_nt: TGTGCCTGGGGCTGGGACAGAATGAACACTGAAGCTTTCTTT

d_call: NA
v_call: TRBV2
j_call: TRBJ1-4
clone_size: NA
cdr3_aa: CASSLEGVANEKLFF
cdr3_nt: TGTGCCAGCAGCCTCGAGGGGGTGGCTAATGAAAAACTGTTTTTT

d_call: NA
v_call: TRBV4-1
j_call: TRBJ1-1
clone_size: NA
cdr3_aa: CASSQTGWTPEAFF
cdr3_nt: TGCGCCAGCAGCCAAACAGGGTGGACCCCTGAAGCTTTCTTT

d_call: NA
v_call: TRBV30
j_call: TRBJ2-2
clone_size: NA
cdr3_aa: CAWSRQGNGELFF
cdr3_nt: TGTGCCTGGAGTCGCCAGGGGAACGGGGAGCTGTTTTTT

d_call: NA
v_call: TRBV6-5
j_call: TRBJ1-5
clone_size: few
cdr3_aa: CASSLHEGNQPQHF
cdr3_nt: TGTGCCAGCAGTTTACACGAGGGCAATCAGCCCCAGCATTTT

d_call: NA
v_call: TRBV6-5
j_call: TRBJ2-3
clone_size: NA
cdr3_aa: CASALRLGTQYF
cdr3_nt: TGTGCCAGCGCCCTCCGGCTAGGTACGCAGTATTTT

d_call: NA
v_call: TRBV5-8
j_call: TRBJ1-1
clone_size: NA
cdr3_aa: CASSLRRTEAFF
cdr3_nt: TGTGCCAGCAGCTTGAGGAGAACTGAAGCTTTCTTT

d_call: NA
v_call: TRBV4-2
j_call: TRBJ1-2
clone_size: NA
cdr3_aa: CASSPPDTGFNYGYTF
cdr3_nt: TGTGCCAGCAGCCCACCGGATACGGGATTTAACTATGGCTACACCTTC

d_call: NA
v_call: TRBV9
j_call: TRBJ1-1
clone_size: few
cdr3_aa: CASSPQGWVNTEAFF
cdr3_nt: TGTGCCAGCAGCCCACAGGGTTGGGTGAACACTGAAGCTTTCTTT

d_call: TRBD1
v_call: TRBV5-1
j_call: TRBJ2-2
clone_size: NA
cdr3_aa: CASSLRTGNTGELFF
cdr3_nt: TGCGCCAGCAGCTTACGGACAGGGAACACCGGGGAGCTGTTTTTT

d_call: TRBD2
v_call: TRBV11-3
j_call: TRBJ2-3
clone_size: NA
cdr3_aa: CASSSRGGGTDTQYF
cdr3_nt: TGTGCCAGCAGCTCCCGGGGGGGTGGCACAGATACGCAGTATTTT

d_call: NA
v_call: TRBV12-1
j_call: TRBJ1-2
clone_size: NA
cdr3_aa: CASSFGLWDRLHYGYTF
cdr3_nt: TGTGCCAGCAGCTTTGGTCTTTGGGACAGGCTGCACTATGGCTACACCTTC

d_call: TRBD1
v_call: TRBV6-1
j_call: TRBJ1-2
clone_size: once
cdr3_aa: CASSEGGQANYGYTF
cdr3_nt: TGTGCCAGCAGTGAAGGGGGACAGGCGAACTATGGCTACACCTTC

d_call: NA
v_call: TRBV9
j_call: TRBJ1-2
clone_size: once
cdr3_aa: CASSASWGGNYGYTF
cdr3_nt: TGTGCCAGCAGCGCCAGCTGGGGAGGGAACTATGGCTACACCTTC

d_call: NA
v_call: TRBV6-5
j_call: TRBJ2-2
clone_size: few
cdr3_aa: CASSYSGAPGELFF
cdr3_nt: TGTGCCAGCAGTTACTCAGGGGCTCCCGGGGAGCTGTTTTTT

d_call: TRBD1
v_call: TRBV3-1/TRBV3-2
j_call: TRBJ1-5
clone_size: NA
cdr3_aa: CASSRGTGVQPQHF
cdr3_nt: TGTGCCAGCAGCCGCGGGACAGGGGTTCAGCCCCAGCATTTT

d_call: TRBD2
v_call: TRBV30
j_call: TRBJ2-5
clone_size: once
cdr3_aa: CARSSGGWGKTQYF
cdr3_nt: TGTGCCCGATCTAGCGGGGGGTGGGGGAAGACCCAGTACTTC

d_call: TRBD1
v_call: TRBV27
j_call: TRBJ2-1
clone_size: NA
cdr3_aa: CASSSHPRDRHYNEQFF
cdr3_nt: TGTGCCAGCAGTTCCCACCCCCGGGACAGGCACTACAATGAGCAGTTCTTC

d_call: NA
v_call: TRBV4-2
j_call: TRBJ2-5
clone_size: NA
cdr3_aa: CASSQRGQQQETQYF
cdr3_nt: TGTGCCAGCAGCCAAAGGGGTCAGCAACAAGAGACCCAGTACTTC

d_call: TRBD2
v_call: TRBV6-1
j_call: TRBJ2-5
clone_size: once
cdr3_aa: CASSELAGGPETQYF
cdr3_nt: TGTGCCAGCAGTGAACTAGCGGGGGGGCCAGAGACCCAGTACTTC

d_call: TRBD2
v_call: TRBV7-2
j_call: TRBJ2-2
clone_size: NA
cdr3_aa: CASRLLAGEAGELFF
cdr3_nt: TGTGCCAGCAGGCTACTAGCGGGGGAAGCCGGGGAGCTGTTTTTT

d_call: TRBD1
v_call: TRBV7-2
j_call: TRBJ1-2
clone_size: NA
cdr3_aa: CASSLAGRTGAGYYGYTF
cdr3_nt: TGTGCCAGCAGCTTAGCGGGCCGGACAGGGGCCGGTTACTATGGCTACACCTTC

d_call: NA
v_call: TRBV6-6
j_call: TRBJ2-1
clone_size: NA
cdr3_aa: CASSHAGDSNEQFF
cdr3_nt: TGTGCCAGCTCCCACGCCGGGGATAGCAATGAGCAGTTCTTC

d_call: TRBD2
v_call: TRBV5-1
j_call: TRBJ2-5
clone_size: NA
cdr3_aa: CASSPVASGQETQYF
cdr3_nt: TGCGCCAGCAGTCCCGTGGCTAGCGGCCAAGAGACCCAGTACTTC

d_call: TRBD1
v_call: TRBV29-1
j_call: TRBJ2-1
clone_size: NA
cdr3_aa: CSVEDRARIYNEQFF
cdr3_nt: TGCAGCGTAGAAGACAGGGCCAGGATATACAATGAGCAGTTCTTC

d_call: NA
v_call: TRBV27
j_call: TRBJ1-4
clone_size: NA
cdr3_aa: CASRSSDATNEKLFF
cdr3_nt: TGTGCCAGCAGGTCCTCAGATGCAACTAATGAAAAACTGTTTTTT

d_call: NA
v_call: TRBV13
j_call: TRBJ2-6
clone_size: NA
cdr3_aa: CASSVRARGLHSGANVLTF
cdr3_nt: TGTGCCAGCAGCGTCCGGGCGCGGGGGCTACACTCTGGGGCCAACGTCCTGACTTTC

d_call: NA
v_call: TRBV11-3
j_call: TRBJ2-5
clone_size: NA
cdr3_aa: CASSWPGSETQYF
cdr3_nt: TGTGCCAGCAGCTGGCCGGGGTCGGAGACCCAGTACTTC

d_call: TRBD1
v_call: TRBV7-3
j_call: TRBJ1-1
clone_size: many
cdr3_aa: CASSLGQGEGTEAFF
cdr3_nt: TGTGCCAGCAGCTTAGGGCAGGGGGAAGGAACTGAAGCTTTCTTT

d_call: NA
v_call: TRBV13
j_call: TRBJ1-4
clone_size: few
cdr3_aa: CASSLAGRPGEKLFF
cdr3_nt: TGTGCCAGCAGCTTAGCTGGCCGTCCGGGGGAAAAACTGTTTTTT

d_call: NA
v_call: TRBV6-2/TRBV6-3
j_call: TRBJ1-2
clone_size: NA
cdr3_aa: CASSYSILTQGVYYGYTF
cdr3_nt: TGTGCCAGCAGTTACTCGATCCTCACGCAGGGCGTTTACTATGGCTACACCTTC